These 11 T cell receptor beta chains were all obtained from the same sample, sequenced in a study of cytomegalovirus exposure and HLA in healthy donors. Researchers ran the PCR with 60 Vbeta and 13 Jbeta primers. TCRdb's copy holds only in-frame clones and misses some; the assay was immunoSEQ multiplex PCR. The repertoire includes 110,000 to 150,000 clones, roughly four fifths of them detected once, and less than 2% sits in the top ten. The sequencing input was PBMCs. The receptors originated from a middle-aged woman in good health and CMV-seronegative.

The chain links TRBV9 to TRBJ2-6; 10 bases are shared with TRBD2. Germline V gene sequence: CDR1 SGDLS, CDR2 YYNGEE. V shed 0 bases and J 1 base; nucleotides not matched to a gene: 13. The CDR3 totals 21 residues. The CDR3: CASSVVGLAGAKASGANVLTF. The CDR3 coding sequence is TGTGCCAGCAGCGTAGTGGGGCTAGCGGGAGCCAAAGCGTCTGGGGCCAACGTCCTGACTTTC.

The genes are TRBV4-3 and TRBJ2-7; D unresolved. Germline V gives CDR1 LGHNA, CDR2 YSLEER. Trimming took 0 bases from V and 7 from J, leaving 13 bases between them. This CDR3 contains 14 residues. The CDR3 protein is CASSQEIGFREQYF. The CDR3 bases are TGCGCCAGCAGCCAAGAAATCGGGTTTCGGGAGCAGTACTTC.

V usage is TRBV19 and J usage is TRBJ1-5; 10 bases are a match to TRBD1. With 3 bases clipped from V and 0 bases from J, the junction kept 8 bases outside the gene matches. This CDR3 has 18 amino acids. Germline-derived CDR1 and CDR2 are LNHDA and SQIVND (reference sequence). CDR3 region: CASSIGTGDTYSNQPQHF. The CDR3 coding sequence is TGTGCCAGTAGTATTGGGACAGGGGATACCTATAGCAATCAGCCCCAGCATTTT.

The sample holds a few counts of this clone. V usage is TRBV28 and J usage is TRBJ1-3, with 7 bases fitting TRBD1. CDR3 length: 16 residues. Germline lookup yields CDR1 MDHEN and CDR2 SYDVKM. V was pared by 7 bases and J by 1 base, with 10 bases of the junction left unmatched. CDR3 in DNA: TGTGCCAGCACCTCTGGGACAGTAAGGTCTGGAAACACCATATATTTT. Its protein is CASTSGTVRSGNTIYF.

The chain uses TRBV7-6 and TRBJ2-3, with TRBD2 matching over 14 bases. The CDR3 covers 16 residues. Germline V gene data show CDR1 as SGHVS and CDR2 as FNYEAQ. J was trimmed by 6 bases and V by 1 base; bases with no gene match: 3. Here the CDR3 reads CASSLGTSGRRDTQYF. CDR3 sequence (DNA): TGTGCCAGCAGCTTAGGGACTAGCGGGAGGCGGGATACGCAGTATTTT. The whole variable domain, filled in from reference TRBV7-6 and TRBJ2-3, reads GAGVSQSPRYKVTKRGQDVALRCDPISGHVSLYWYRQALGQGPEFLTYFNYEAQQDKSGLPNDRFSAERPEGSISTLTIQRTEQRDSAMYRCASSLGTSGRRDTQYFGPGTRLTVL.

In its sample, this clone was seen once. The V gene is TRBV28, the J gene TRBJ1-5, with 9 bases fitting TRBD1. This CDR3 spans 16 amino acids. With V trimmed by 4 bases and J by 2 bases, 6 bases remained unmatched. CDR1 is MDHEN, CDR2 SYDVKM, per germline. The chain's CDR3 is CASSYWDRVRNQPQHF. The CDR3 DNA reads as TGTGCCAGCAGTTACTGGGACAGGGTGCGCAATCAGCCCCAGCATTTT.

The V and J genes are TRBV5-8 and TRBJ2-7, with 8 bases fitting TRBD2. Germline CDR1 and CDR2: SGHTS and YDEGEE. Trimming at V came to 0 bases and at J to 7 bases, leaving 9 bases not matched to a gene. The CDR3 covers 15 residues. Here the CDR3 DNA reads TGTGCCAGCAGCTTGGAGTTAGCGGGATCTAAAGAGCAGTACTTC. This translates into CASSLELAGSKEQYF.

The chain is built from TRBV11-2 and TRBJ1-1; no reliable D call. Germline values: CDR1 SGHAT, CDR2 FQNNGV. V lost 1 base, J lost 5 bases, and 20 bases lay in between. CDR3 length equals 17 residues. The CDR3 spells CASSLGTGSRRWTEAFF. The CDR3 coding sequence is TGTGCCAGCAGCTTAGGTACCGGGTCTCGGAGATGGACTGAAGCTTTCTTT.

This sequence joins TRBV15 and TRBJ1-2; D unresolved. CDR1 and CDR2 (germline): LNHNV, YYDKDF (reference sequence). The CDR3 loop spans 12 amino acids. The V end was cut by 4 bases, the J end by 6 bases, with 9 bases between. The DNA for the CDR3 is TGTGCCACCAGCAAAGCCGAGCATGGCTACACCTTC. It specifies CATSKAEHGYTF.

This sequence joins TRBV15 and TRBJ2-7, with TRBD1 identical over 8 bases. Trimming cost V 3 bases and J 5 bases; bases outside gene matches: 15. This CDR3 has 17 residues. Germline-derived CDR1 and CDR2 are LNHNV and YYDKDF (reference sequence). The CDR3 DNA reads TGTGCCACCAGCAGGCCCCCCCCGACAGGGGTTAGGAACGAGCAGTACTTC. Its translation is CATSRPPPTGVRNEQYF.

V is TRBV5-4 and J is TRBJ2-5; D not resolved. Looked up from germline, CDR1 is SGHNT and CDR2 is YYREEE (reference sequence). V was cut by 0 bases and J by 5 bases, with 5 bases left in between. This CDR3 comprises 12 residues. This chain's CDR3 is CASSLALETQYF. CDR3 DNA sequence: TGTGCCAGCAGCTTGGCCCTGGAGACCCAGTACTTC.